Listed below are T cell receptor beta chains from one sample, sequenced in a study of long-term antiretroviral therapy in people with HIV. Here immunoSEQ multiplex PCR was the method, and the copy in TCRdb shows in-frame clones only, minus some. The data contain tens of thousands of clones, 70% to 90% of them seen just once; the ten biggest clones take up about 3.3%. The sequencing here drew on unsorted PBMCs, taken 2.6 years after starting antiretroviral therapy. Source of these receptors: a woman in her forties or fifties with HIV. The CDR3 runs from the conserved cysteine through the conserved F or W. A D gene is named only where the DNA matches it firmly. Expanded clones are given a class, and other clones once, few, many or no size at all.

J gene | V gene | CDR3 length | D gene | clone size | CDR3 protein | CDR3 DNA
TRBJ1-5 | TRBV20-1 | 10 | - | once | CSAGYQPQHF | TGCAGTGCTGGATATCAGCCCCAGCATTTT
TRBJ1-5 | TRBV4-1 | 17 | TRBD1 | - | CASSQEGGGQLLQPQHF | TGCGCCAGCAGCCAAGAGGGGGGGGGACAGCTACTCCAGCCCCAGCATTTT
TRBJ2-7 | TRBV12-5 | 12 | - | - | CASASNGYEQYF | TGTGCTAGTGCCTCGAACGGGTACGAGCAGTACTTC
TRBJ1-5 | TRBV7-2 | 15 | - | once | CASSSRAGDNQPQHF | TGTGCCAGCAGCTCGAGGGCTGGAGACAATCAGCCCCAGCATTTT
TRBJ2-7 | TRBV29-1 | 14 | - | - | CSVEDHSGAYEQYF | TGCAGCGTTGAAGATCACAGCGGAGCCTACGAGCAGTACTTC
TRBJ2-7 | TRBV18 | 13 | TRBD1 | - | CASSLQGAREQYF | TGTGCCAGCTCACTACAGGGGGCGAGGGAGCAGTACTTC
TRBJ2-3 | TRBV4-2 | 17 | TRBD2 | - | CASSQELNAGEADTQYF | TGTGCCAGCAGCCAAGAGCTGAATGCGGGAGAGGCAGATACGCAGTATTTT
TRBJ2-5 | TRBV14 | 16 | - | once | CASSLPRIAPQETQYF | TGTGCCAGCAGCCTCCCAAGGATAGCTCCCCAAGAGACCCAGTACTTC
TRBJ1-2 | TRBV6-5 | 15 | TRBD1 | - | CASSTAEGQGFGYTF | TGTGCCAGCAGCACCGCGGAGGGACAGGGCTTTGGCTACACCTTC
TRBJ2-5 | TRBV2 | 16 | - | once | CASSEARVTRGETQYF | TGTGCCAGCAGTGAAGCCCGGGTCACTCGGGGGGAGACCCAGTACTTC
TRBJ2-7 | TRBV19 | 14 | TRBD2 | - | CASKSQTSGYEQYF | TGTGCCAGTAAATCCCAGACTAGCGGGTACGAGCAGTACTTC
TRBJ2-7 | TRBV5-5 | 15 | TRBD2 | - | CASSFGEGTFYEQYF | TGTGCCAGCAGCTTCGGGGAGGGTACGTTCTACGAGCAGTACTTC
TRBJ2-5 | TRBV5-1 | 16 | TRBD2 | once | CASSAALAGASETQYF | TGCGCCAGCAGCGCTGCCCTAGCGGGAGCTAGTGAGACCCAGTACTTC
TRBJ2-7 | TRBV7-9 | 14 | - | - | CASTSRGGPYEQYF | TGTGCCAGCACCTCGCGAGGCGGACCCTACGAGCAGTACTTC
TRBJ1-1 | TRBV6-5 | 13 | - | once | CASSYTVNTEAFF | TGTGCCAGCAGTTATACGGTGAACACTGAAGCTTTCTTT
TRBJ2-1 | TRBV11-3 | 17 | TRBD2 | - | CASSLGSREGDWNEQFF | TGTGCCAGCAGCTTAGGCTCGCGGGAGGGGGATTGGAATGAGCAGTTCTTC
TRBJ2-5 | TRBV29-1 | 11 | - | - | CSVGAGETQYF | TGCAGCGTTGGAGCTGGGGAGACCCAGTACTTC
TRBJ2-1 | TRBV29-1 | 12 | - | - | CSVEGDRNEQFF | TGCAGCGTTGAAGGCGACAGGAATGAGCAGTTCTTC
TRBJ2-1 | TRBV5-1 | 16 | TRBD2 | - | CASSLAGTSNLDEQFF | TGCGCCAGCAGCTTAGCAGGGACTAGCAATTTGGATGAGCAGTTCTTC
TRBJ1-3 | TRBV28 | 16 | - | once | CASSLLGQGPGNTIYF | TGTGCCAGCAGTTTACTGGGGCAAGGTCCTGGAAACACCATATATTTT
TRBJ2-7 | TRBV27 | 16 | TRBD2 | - | CASSLEGLGGTYEQYF | TGTGCCAGCAGTTTAGAGGGACTAGGGGGAACCTACGAGCAGTACTTC
TRBJ2-7 | TRBV4-2 | 15 | - | - | CASSQAQGRDYEQYF | TGTGCCAGCAGCCAAGCCCAGGGTAGGGACTACGAGCAGTACTTC
TRBJ2-3 | TRBV19 | 16 | TRBD2 | - | CASSLGLAGESDTQYF | TGTGCCAGTAGCCTCGGACTAGCGGGAGAATCAGATACGCAGTATTTT
TRBJ2-7 | TRBV5-4 | 15 | - | - | CASSFGTISSYEQYF | TGTGCCAGCAGCTTCGGGACGATTAGTTCCTACGAGCAGTACTTC
TRBJ1-5 | TRBV2 | 14 | - | - | CASSETSYNQPQHF | TGTGCCAGCAGTGAAACGTCGTACAATCAGCCCCAGCATTTT
TRBJ1-1 | TRBV18 | 16 | - | - | CASSPNPSTMNTEAFF | TGTGCCAGCTCACCTAACCCCTCCACCATGAACACTGAAGCTTTCTTT
TRBJ1-1 | TRBV12-5 | 14 | - | - | CASGLGGLNTEAFF | TGTGCTAGTGGTTTAGGAGGATTGAACACTGAAGCTTTCTTT